This T cell receptor beta chain was identified in a study of blood T cell repertoires in COVID-19. From germline, CDR1 is SQVTM and CDR2 ANQGSEA. CDR3 size: 15 residues. Trimming cost V 6 bases and J 1 base, with 18 bases left between them. Those enrolled, adults aged 18 to 89 years, came from 20 to 25 US areas. Some clones are missing from TCRdb's copy, which holds only in-frame ones; the method was immunoSEQ multiplex PCR. Here the sample spans about 210,000 clones, 65% to 90% being singletons. Material for sequencing was PBMCs or T cells enriched from blood (not recorded which). The chain recombines TRBV29-1 with TRBJ1-1; D possibly corresponds to TRBD1 (6 bases). The TCR comes from a woman under 40 who had been exposed to COVID-19. CDR3 loop: CSVNLVGARNTEAFF. The CDR3 DNA reads as TGCAGCGTCAACCTCGTGGGGGCCAGGAACACTGAAGCTTTCTTT.